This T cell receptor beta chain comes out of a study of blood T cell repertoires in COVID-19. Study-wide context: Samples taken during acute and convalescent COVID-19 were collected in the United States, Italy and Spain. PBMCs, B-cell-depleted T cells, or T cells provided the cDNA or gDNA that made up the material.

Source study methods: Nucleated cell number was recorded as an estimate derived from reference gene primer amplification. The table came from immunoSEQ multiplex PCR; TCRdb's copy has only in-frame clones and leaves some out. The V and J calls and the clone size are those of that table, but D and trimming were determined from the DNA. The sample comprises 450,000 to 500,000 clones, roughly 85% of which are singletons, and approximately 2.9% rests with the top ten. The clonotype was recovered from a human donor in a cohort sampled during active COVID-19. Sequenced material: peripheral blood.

In DNA form, the CDR3 reads TGTGCCGCAGGGGCCGGTTCGAACACTGAAGCTTTCTTT. Translation gives CAAGAGSNTEAFF. The rearrangement joins TRBV10-3 to TRBJ1-1; perhaps TRBD1 as D (6 bases). Germline CDR1 is ENHRY and CDR2 is SYGVKD. Trimming left V 11 bases short and J 1 base short, with 14 bases between. The CDR3 has 13 amino acids.